This T cell receptor (beta chain) was observed in a study of vaccination effects on CD4 cells after COVID-19. Looking at the study overall: Post-vaccine specimens were collected at a median of 72 days following the second dose.

Using immunoSEQ multiplex PCR, the repertoire was profiled, and TCRdb retains in-frame clones only, with some absent. The table records approximately 70,000 clones, approximately 76% of them present only once. With respect to this clone: Its target is unknown.

Antigen-specific CD4+ T cells were first expanded with viral peptide pools by the ViraFEST assay and only then sequenced. Following a 10-day culture, CD4+ T cells were purified. Participants were vaccinated with two doses of either the BNT162b2 or mRNA-1273 vaccine. Each well held some 2.2 million PBMC cultured with around 10 ug/ml peptides and 7.5 to 10 IU/ml IL-2. On day 3 and again on day 7, half the medium was replaced with IL-2 medium. The CDR3 has 16 amino acids. Per germline, CDR1 SGHRS and CDR2 YFSETQ. V dropped 3 bases and J dropped 5; count of bases not matched to a gene: 3. The receptor was derived from a human donor who received a COVID-19 vaccine. The source material was CD4+ T cells from PBMCs cultured with HCoV-OC43 spike peptides, sampled after COVID-19 vaccination. Subset here: HCoV-OC43 spike overlapping peptide pool stimulation. The chain has TRBV5-1 and TRBJ2-2; 14 nucleotides line up with TRBD2. CDR3 sequence reads: CASSSWTSGGTGELFF. Here the CDR3 DNA reads TGCGCCAGCAGCTCCTGGACTAGCGGGGGGACCGGGGAGCTGTTTTTT.